The rows below give T cell receptor beta chains drawn from one sample of a study of CD8+ T cells in alopecia areata. Assay: immunoSEQ multiplex PCR; the TCRdb copy retains only in-frame clones and omits some. In the table there are over 150,000 clones, approximately 62% of which are singletons. Sample: CD4+ T cells sorted from blood, taken at week 24, from a patient treated with tofacitinib. These receptors all stem from a human donor with alopecia areata. Both conserved end residues are part of each CDR3. The D gene is left open where the match is weak. Clone sizes are given selectively: once, few, many, or a class where the clone is expanded.

clone_size d_call j_call v_call cdr3_aa cdr3_nt
NA NA TRBJ1-1 TRBV6-5 CASRLNRREATEAFF TGTGCCAGCAGACTCAATCGCAGGGAGGCCACTGAAGCTTTCTTT
few NA TRBJ1-2 TRBV5-1 CASSLDIGDYGYTF TGCGCCAGCAGCTTGGATATAGGGGACTATGGCTACACCTTC
NA NA TRBJ1-5 TRBV6-5 CASSQGGWQPQHF TGTGCCAGCAGTCAAGGGGGTTGGCAGCCCCAGCATTTT
NA TRBD1 TRBJ2-7 TRBV6-5 CASSYKGDSSYEQYF TGTGCCAGCAGTTACAAAGGGGACAGCTCCTACGAGCAGTACTTC
few NA TRBJ2-5 TRBV28 CASRNPGNQETQYF TGTGCCAGCAGAAATCCCGGGAACCAAGAGACCCAGTACTTC
NA NA TRBJ1-5 TRBV6-5 CASSYRMTNQPQHF TGTGCCAGCAGTTACCGGATGACCAATCAGCCCCAGCATTTT
once NA TRBJ1-2 TRBV6-1 CASSDPPGQIGVYGYTF TGTGCCAGCAGTGACCCCCCCGGGCAGATTGGAGTCTATGGCTACACCTTC
NA NA TRBJ2-4 TRBV4-2 CASSQDRASDIQYF TGTGCCAGCAGCCAAGATAGGGCTAGCGACATTCAGTACTTC
few NA TRBJ1-2 TRBV29-1 CSQFQGDTF TGCAGCCAGTTCCAAGGGGACACCTTC
NA NA TRBJ1-1 TRBV30 CAWTLMRTMDAFF TGTGCCTGGACCCTGATGAGGACTATGGACGCTTTCTTT
NA TRBD1 TRBJ1-2 TRBV5-1 CASSPGQGNYGYTF TGCGCCAGCAGCCCGGGACAGGGGAACTATGGCTACACCTTC
NA TRBD2 TRBJ2-3 TRBV7-9 CASRAPSGGFLTDTQYF TGTGCCAGCAGAGCGCCTAGCGGGGGGTTCCTGACAGATACGCAGTATTTT
NA TRBD1 TRBJ2-1 TRBV30 CAFHRGPYNEQFF TGTGCCTTCCACAGGGGGCCCTACAATGAGCAGTTCTTC
NA NA TRBJ2-5 TRBV10-3 CAISELWGRETQYF TGTGCCATCAGTGAGCTCTGGGGGCGTGAGACCCAGTACTTC
NA NA TRBJ1-6 TRBV6-5 CASRTTGDGSPLHF TGTGCCAGCAGGACGACAGGAGACGGTTCACCCCTCCACTTT
NA TRBD1 TRBJ2-1 TRBV4-2 CASSHAGGNEQFF TGTGCCAGCAGCCACGCAGGGGGCAATGAGCAGTTCTTC
many TRBD1 TRBJ1-6 TRBV7-2 CASSFGSGGLRGSPLHF TGTGCCAGCAGCTTTGGGTCAGGGGGCCTTCGCGGGTCACCCCTCCACTTT
NA NA TRBJ2-2 TRBV30 CAWSQDANTGELFF TGTGCCTGGAGTCAGGACGCGAACACCGGGGAGCTGTTTTTT
few NA TRBJ2-7 TRBV10-3 CASSGDGGSYEQYF TGTGCTTCCTCGGGAGACGGCGGCTCCTACGAGCAGTACTTC
NA NA TRBJ1-2 TRBV29-1 CSVELIAERGYTF TGCAGCGTTGAGCTTATCGCAGAGCGGGGCTACACCTTC
NA TRBD2 TRBJ2-3 TRBV29-1 CSVSLAGGTDTQYF TGCAGCGTTAGTCTAGCGGGGGGGACAGATACGCAGTATTTT
NA NA TRBJ2-7 TRBV19 CASSSQRTYEQYF TGTGCCAGTAGTTCACAGAGAACCTACGAGCAGTACTTC
NA NA TRBJ2-7 TRBV20-1 CSARGGDEQYF TGCAGTGCCCGAGGTGGGGACGAGCAGTACTTC
NA NA TRBJ1-4 TRBV7-9 CASSYRGDEKLFF TGTGCCAGCAGCTACCGAGGAGATGAAAAACTGTTTTTT